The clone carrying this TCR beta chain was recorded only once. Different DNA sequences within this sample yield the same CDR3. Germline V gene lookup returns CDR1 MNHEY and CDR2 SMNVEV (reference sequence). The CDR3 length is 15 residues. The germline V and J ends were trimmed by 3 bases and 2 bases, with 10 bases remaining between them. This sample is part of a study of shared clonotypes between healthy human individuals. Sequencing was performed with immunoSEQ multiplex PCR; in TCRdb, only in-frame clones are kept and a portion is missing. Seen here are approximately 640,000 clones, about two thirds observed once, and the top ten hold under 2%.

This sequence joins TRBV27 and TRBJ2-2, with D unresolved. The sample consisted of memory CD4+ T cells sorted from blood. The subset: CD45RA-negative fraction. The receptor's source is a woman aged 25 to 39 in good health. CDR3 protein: CASSLSRVNTGELFF. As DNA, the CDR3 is TGTGCCAGCAGTTTGAGTCGAGTTAACACCGGGGAGCTGTTTTTT.